This entry describes one T cell receptor beta chain. What it binds is not known. This CDR3 has 21 residues. The germline V and J ends were trimmed by 3 bases and 1 base, with 29 bases remaining between them. Germline V gene data show CDR1 as MRHNA and CDR2 as SNTAGT. This record comes from a study of blood T cells in healthy people across ages. It was with a sample-barcoded 5' primer and a J-beta primer mix that a second PCR of about 7 to 12 cycles was run. In TCRdb, the 5' RACE reads were re-called with MiXCR into one record per CDR3 protein. The data show around 1.5 million distinct CDR3 sequences, with approximately 59% seen just once and approximately 7% held by the top ten. The study's findings and limits: Investigators treated diversity estimates from one million T cells as underestimates.

The chain recombines TRBV6-4 with TRBJ2-3, with a possible D match to TRBD2 (7 bases). The clonotype was recovered from a man aged 18 to 29 in good health. The sequenced material came from blood. The CDR3 region is CASSEQGWLAASLTRTDTQYF. Here the CDR3 DNA reads TGTGCCAGCAGTGAACAGGGATGGCTAGCGGCCAGCCTTACACGCACAGATACGCAGTATTTT.